The text below deals with one T cell receptor (beta chain). There are many counts of this clonotype. Its recognized antigen is unknown. No base quality information exists; no much larger clone differs at one position. This sample was taken from a study of CD8 T cells in ankylosing spondylitis (dated by TCRdb to 2015 to 2018). Regarding the study in general: T cell receptor beta repertoires were profiled in healthy donors and ankylosing spondylitis patients so that disease-linked TCR variants could be found. The whole study cohort included 85 to 120 healthy donors and about two dozen ankylosing spondylitis patients. Peripheral blood samples were taken, and synovial fluid was additionally collected from ankylosing spondylitis patients.

Study-level results and caveats: Some motif variants were previously reported in synovial fluid and blood of reactive arthritis patients, suggesting common disease-initiation mechanisms. Blood from ankylosing spondylitis patients appeared to be characterized by a TCR beta motif composed of under ten highly homologous amino acid variants. The disease-linked clones showed a CD8+ phenotype and occurred at relatively low frequencies in peripheral blood. The disease-linked clones were reported to be significantly enriched in matched synovial fluid samples from ankylosing spondylitis patients.

The reads were generated on an Illumina HiSeq 2500. Quantitative 5'-RACE with molecular barcodes was the method used to prepare the TCR beta libraries. Turning to the authors' computational methods: To identify disease-linked TCR variants, a new computational method was used, one built on a probabilistic model of VDJ rearrangement. In-frame beta chains were kept once TCRdb had trimmed the public reads at Q25 with fastp and called clones with MiXCR. Every distinct CDR3 protein forms one entry, paired with its most common genes and DNA. TCRdb's processing, not the authors' own work, is the source of the V and J calls. The sample yields approximately 30,000 distinct CDR3 sequences; roughly 7.9% were counted once. Together, the top ten hold more than 9% of the sample. CDR1 and CDR2, per the germline V gene, are MNHNS and SASEGT. Germline trimming: 7 bases from V, 4 bases from J; junction bases outside gene matches: 8. The CDR3 spans 16 residues, from the cysteine through the phenylalanine. Only the CDR3 part of the read is kept: 48 bases, read in frame from the first base.

This TCR was sampled from a male donor with ankylosing spondylitis or in good health (not recorded which). The rearranged chain carries TRBV6-1 and TRBJ2-2; 11 central bases correspond to TRBD2. The material sequenced was blood, either unsorted or a sorted T cell fraction (not recorded which). The base sequence is TGTGCCAGCAAAAATAGCGGGAGGGTCGGCACCGGGGAGCTGTTTTTT. Protein translation: CASKNSGRVGTGELFF.